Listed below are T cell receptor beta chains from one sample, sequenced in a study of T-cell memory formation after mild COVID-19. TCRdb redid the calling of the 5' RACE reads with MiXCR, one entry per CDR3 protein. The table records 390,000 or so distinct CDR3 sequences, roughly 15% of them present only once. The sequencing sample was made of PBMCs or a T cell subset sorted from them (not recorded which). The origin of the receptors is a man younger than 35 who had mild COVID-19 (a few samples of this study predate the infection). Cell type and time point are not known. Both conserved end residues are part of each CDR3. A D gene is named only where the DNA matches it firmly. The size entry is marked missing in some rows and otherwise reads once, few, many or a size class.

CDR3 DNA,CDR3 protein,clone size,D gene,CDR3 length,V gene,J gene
TGTGCCAGCAAACCCAGGGTTACAGATACGCAGTATTTT,CASKPRVTDTQYF,few,.,13,TRBV7-3,TRBJ2-3
TGTGCCAGCAGCCATCTTGCGGGGGGCTCCTACGAGCAGTACTTC,CASSHLAGGSYEQYF,.,TRBD2,15,TRBV12-3/TRBV12-4,TRBJ2-7
TGTGCCAGCAGTTACTCAACAGGATTCAAAGAGACCCAGTACTTC,CASSYSTGFKETQYF,few,.,15,TRBV6-2/TRBV6-3,TRBJ2-5
TGCGCCAGCAGTGGGACAGCGGTAGAATATTCACCCCTCCACTTT,CASSGTAVEYSPLHF,few,.,15,TRBV10-2,TRBJ1-6
TGTGCCAGCAGTTACCAGGGAAATGAGCAGTTCTTC,CASSYQGNEQFF,few,.,12,TRBV6-2/TRBV6-3,TRBJ2-1
TGCGCCAGCAGCCGCTCGGACAGAATGAACACTGAAGCTTTCTTT,CASSRSDRMNTEAFF,few,.,15,TRBV4-1,TRBJ1-1
TGTGCCAGCAGCCTATGGGGAGGGGGCCTCTTGAACACTGAAGCTTTCTTT,CASSLWGGGLLNTEAFF,.,TRBD1,17,TRBV14,TRBJ1-1
TGTGCCATCAGGCCGGGACAGGTGTCGTCTGGGGCCAACGTCCTGACTTTC,CAIRPGQVSSGANVLTF,.,TRBD1,17,TRBV10-3,TRBJ2-6
TGCAGCGTTAACTCAGGGGCCTATGGCTACACCTTC,CSVNSGAYGYTF,.,.,12,TRBV29-1,TRBJ1-2
TGTGCCAGTAGTATATTCCGGTCTGGGGCCAACGTCCTGACTTTC,CASSIFRSGANVLTF,.,.,15,TRBV19,TRBJ2-6
TGTGCCAGCAGACGAGCACCGAACACCGGGGAGCTGTTTTTT,CASRRAPNTGELFF,few,.,14,TRBV6-5,TRBJ2-2
TGCAGTGCTAAAAGACTAGCGCGGATTGAGCAGTTCTTC,CSAKRLARIEQFF,.,TRBD2,13,TRBV20-1,TRBJ2-1
TGTGCCAGCAGCCCGTGGGACTCAGCGGGGGGGCCAGAGACCCAGTACTTC,CASSPWDSAGGPETQYF,few,TRBD2,17,TRBV4-2,TRBJ2-5
TGCAGCGTCGGCCTACGGGGCAGCCGCCCTCCATTAAACACTGAAGCTTTCTTT,CSVGLRGSRPPLNTEAFF,.,.,18,TRBV29-1,TRBJ1-1
TGCGCCAGCAGCCAAGAGGCCTTGGTAGATACGCAGTATTTT,CASSQEALVDTQYF,.,.,14,TRBV4-3,TRBJ2-3
TGTGCCAGTAGTATATTCTGGGGGAAGTACAATGAGCAGTTCTTC,CASSIFWGKYNEQFF,few,.,15,TRBV19,TRBJ2-1
TGTGCCAGCTCACCAGGGCTCTCTGAGCAGTTCTTC,CASSPGLSEQFF,few,.,12,TRBV18,TRBJ2-1
TGTGCCAGCAGCCCTACTAGCGGGGGATGGAATGAGCAGTTCTTC,CASSPTSGGWNEQFF,many,TRBD2,15,TRBV7-3,TRBJ2-1
TGTGCCAGCAGCTTACGCCCCCTCCCGGATACGCAGTATTTT,CASSLRPLPDTQYF,few,.,14,TRBV7-2,TRBJ2-3
TGTGCCAGCGCGGGTGGGGAGGGGAGGCCCTACTACGAGCAGTACTTC,CASAGGEGRPYYEQYF,few,TRBD2,16,TRBV6-1,TRBJ2-7
TGCGCCAGCAGCTTTTCGATTCTTAGCTCCTACGAGCAGTACTTC,CASSFSILSSYEQYF,few,.,15,TRBV5-1,TRBJ2-7
TGTGCCAGCAGCTCGGGGGCGAACACTGAAGCTTTCTTT,CASSSGANTEAFF,many,.,13,TRBV7-2,TRBJ1-1
TGTGCCAGCTCATATAGCGGCACAGATACGCAGTATTTT,CASSYSGTDTQYF,many,.,13,TRBV2,TRBJ2-3
TGTGCCAGCAGACGACCGGGACAGATGAACACTGAAGCTTTCTTT,CASRRPGQMNTEAFF,.,TRBD1,15,TRBV28,TRBJ1-1
TGTGCCATTGGGGACAGACTCTACGAGCAGTACTTC,CAIGDRLYEQYF,.,TRBD1,12,TRBV10-3,TRBJ2-7
TGCAGTGCTAGAGATCAGGAGTGGACAACCGCGGAAAAACTGTTTTTT,CSARDQEWTTAEKLFF,.,.,16,TRBV20-1,TRBJ1-4
TGTGCCAGCAGCTTAGGGCAGGGGTGGTCCGGGGAGCTGTTTTTT,CASSLGQGWSGELFF,few,.,15,TRBV7-2,TRBJ2-2
TGTGCCAGCAGCCCAAAACCGGGACAGGGATACAATGAGCAGTTCTTC,CASSPKPGQGYNEQFF,.,TRBD1,16,TRBV7-6,TRBJ2-1
TGTGCCAGCAGTTACTCCGACAGGGGACAAGAGACCCAGTACTTC,CASSYSDRGQETQYF,.,TRBD1,15,TRBV6-5,TRBJ2-5
TGTGCCAGCAGTTACGATAGGGATTCCGCTGAAGCTTTCTTT,CASSYDRDSAEAFF,.,.,14,TRBV6-5,TRBJ1-1
TGCAGTGCTACCCTCGGTGAGCGGCCCTTGGGGGAGCAGTACTTC,CSATLGERPLGEQYF,.,.,15,TRBV20-1,TRBJ2-7
TGTGCCAGCAGCGAGGACTCCCAGGGGTACAATGAGCAGTTCTTC,CASSEDSQGYNEQFF,few,.,15,TRBV7-9,TRBJ2-1
TGCGCCAGCAGCATCGAAGGGACGGGTGATCAGCCCCAGCATTTT,CASSIEGTGDQPQHF,few,.,15,TRBV5-1,TRBJ1-5
TGTGCCAGCAGTGAATTTGACAGGGACGGGCAAGAGACCCAGTACTTC,CASSEFDRDGQETQYF,.,TRBD1,16,TRBV6-1,TRBJ2-5
TGTGCCAGCAGGCGACCAAACTCTGGGGCCAACGTCCTGACTTTC,CASRRPNSGANVLTF,.,.,15,TRBV6-6,TRBJ2-6
TGTGCCAGCAGTCCCGGGACAGCCGCCTATGGCTACACCTTC,CASSPGTAAYGYTF,.,TRBD1,14,TRBV6-6,TRBJ1-2
TGCGCCAGCAGCGCCAGGGGGACATCTAACTATGGCTACACCTTC,CASSARGTSNYGYTF,few,TRBD1,15,TRBV5-1,TRBJ1-2
TGTGCCAGCAGTACAAACAGGGTAGATGAGCAGTTCTTC,CASSTNRVDEQFF,.,.,13,TRBV27,TRBJ2-1
TGTGCCAGCAGCTCTAGCGGGGATACCTACGAGCAGTACTTC,CASSSSGDTYEQYF,.,TRBD2,14,TRBV7-2,TRBJ2-7
TGTGCCAGCAGCTTAGATGGGGGGGCGGGCCAAGAGACCCAGTACTTC,CASSLDGGAGQETQYF,few,.,16,TRBV7-2,TRBJ2-5
TGCGCCAGCAGCGCCGGGACAGCTCTTTCCCCCGGGGAGCTGTTTTTT,CASSAGTALSPGELFF,few,TRBD1,16,TRBV5-1,TRBJ2-2
TGTGCCAGCAGTTACTCGGGCGCCGCTCGGGACGAGCAGTACTTC,CASSYSGAARDEQYF,few,.,15,TRBV6-2/TRBV6-3,TRBJ2-7
TGTGCCAGTACCCAAAGCGGGGCCCCCACCGGGGAGCTGTTTTTT,CASTQSGAPTGELFF,.,TRBD2,15,TRBV19,TRBJ2-2
TGTGCCAGCAGCCACTTTTCGGGACAGGGCCTAGCTAACTATGGCTACACCTTC,CASSHFSGQGLANYGYTF,.,TRBD1,18,TRBV14,TRBJ1-2
TGTGCCAGCAGCCCGGGGGGGGCGGTCGATACGCAGTATTTT,CASSPGGAVDTQYF,.,TRBD2,14,TRBV7-3,TRBJ2-3
TGCGCCAGCAGCCCCCCTCGGCAGCGGTTCTACAATGAGCAGTTCTTC,CASSPPRQRFYNEQFF,many,.,16,TRBV4-1,TRBJ2-1
TGTGCCAGCAGCAGGAGAGGGAGCACCTACAATGAGCAGTTCTTC,CASSRRGSTYNEQFF,few,.,15,TRBV12-3/TRBV12-4,TRBJ2-1
TGTGCCAGCAGCTCCCCAGGACAGGGGCCAACTAACTATGGCTACACCTTC,CASSSPGQGPTNYGYTF,.,TRBD1,17,TRBV7-9,TRBJ1-2
TGTGCCAGCAGTAACCCCGGACAGGGGTCAGATACGCAGTATTTT,CASSNPGQGSDTQYF,few,TRBD1,15,TRBV27,TRBJ2-3
TGTGCCAGCAGTTACAAGGCAGGGGGCGCCGCCAAAAACATTCAGTACTTC,CASSYKAGGAAKNIQYF,.,TRBD1,17,TRBV6-5,TRBJ2-4
TGCGCCAGCAGCCAGGTGACAGGGGGTGGCTACACCTTC,CASSQVTGGGYTF,.,TRBD1,13,TRBV4-1,TRBJ1-2
TGTGCCAGCAGCGTCACCGGGAAGAAGCCCGGGGAGCTGTTTTTT,CASSVTGKKPGELFF,.,.,15,TRBV7-9,TRBJ2-2
TGTGCCAGCAGCGTACAGGGGTCGGGCACAGATACGCAGTATTTT,CASSVQGSGTDTQYF,.,.,15,TRBV9,TRBJ2-3